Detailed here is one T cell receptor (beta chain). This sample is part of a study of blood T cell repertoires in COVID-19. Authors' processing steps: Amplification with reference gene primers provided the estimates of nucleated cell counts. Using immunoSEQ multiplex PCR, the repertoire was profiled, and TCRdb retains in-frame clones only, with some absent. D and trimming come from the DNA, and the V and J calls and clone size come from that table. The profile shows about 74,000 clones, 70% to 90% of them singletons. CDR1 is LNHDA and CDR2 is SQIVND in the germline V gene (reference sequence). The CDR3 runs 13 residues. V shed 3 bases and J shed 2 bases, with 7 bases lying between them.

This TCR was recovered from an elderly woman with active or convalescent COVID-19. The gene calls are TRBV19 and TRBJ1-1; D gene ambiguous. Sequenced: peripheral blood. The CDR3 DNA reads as TGTGCCAGTAGTATCCAGGCCAACACTGAAGCTTTCTTT. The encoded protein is CASSIQANTEAFF. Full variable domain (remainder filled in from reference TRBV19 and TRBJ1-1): DGGITQSPKYLFRKEGQNVTLSCEQNLNHDAMYWYRQDPGQGLRLIYYSQIVNDFQKGDIAEGYSVSREKKESFPLTVTSAQKNPTAFYLCASSIQANTEAFFGQGTRLTVV.